This T cell receptor (beta chain) was captured in a study of blood T cell repertoires in COVID-19. Study in general: Samples representing acute and convalescent COVID-19 were sourced from the United States, Italy and Spain.

This clone was found once. Clones were sequenced by immunoSEQ multiplex PCR, and TCRdb holds only the in-frame ones, with some missing. The sample yields fewer than 250,000 clones, about nine tenths seen once. Assignments of participants to cohorts depended upon their own reported clinical history. CDR1 and CDR2 from the germline V gene are SGDLS and YYNGEE. With 3 bases clipped from V and 5 bases from J, the junction kept 10 bases outside the gene matches. CDR3 length equals 15 residues. Sequencing was done on a sample of PBMCs or T cells enriched from blood (not recorded which). The sequence was obtained from a woman aged 30 to 39 with acute COVID-19. The chain employs TRBV9 and TRBJ1-1; TRBD1 aligns across 7 bases. CDR3 in amino acids: CASSGRAGTVTEAFF. The CDR3, as DNA: TGTGCCAGCAGCGGAAGGGCTGGGACAGTGACTGAAGCTTTCTTT.